This T cell receptor beta chain was captured by sequencing in a study of Ad26.COV2.S vaccination and SARS-CoV-2 variants. As for the study in general: Ad26.COV2.S shots went into the muscle once or twice, 56 days apart. General study results and limits: Post-vaccination breadth of spike-specific CD8+ and CD4+ T cell responses was reportedly substantial.

Note on this clone: The antigen is undetermined.

The treatment is: some 20 received Ad26.COV2.S at low or high dose, single or two shots; 5 received placebo; per-sample allocation not given. All samples were drawn on day 63, counting from the first vaccine or placebo injection. The V gene lost 6 bases and the J gene lost 0 bases, with 13 bases spanning the gap. The CDR3 extends over 15 amino acids. Germline CDR1 reads MNHEY; CDR2 reads SVGAGI. The protocol was immunoSEQ multiplex PCR, while the TCRdb copy is restricted to in-frame clones and leaves out a portion. The sample holds 320,000 or so clones, about 90% seen once. The gene calls are TRBV6-5 and TRBJ2-3, with D unclear. This clonotype was sampled from a person between 18 and 65 years old who received the Ad26.COV2.S COVID-19 vaccine or a placebo. The sample here was peripheral blood, taken in a trial of Ad26.COV2.S vaccine versus placebo. CDR3 DNA: TGTGCCAGCAGATCCCAGGAATGGAGCACAGATACGCAGTATTTT. Amino acids: CASRSQEWSTDTQYF.